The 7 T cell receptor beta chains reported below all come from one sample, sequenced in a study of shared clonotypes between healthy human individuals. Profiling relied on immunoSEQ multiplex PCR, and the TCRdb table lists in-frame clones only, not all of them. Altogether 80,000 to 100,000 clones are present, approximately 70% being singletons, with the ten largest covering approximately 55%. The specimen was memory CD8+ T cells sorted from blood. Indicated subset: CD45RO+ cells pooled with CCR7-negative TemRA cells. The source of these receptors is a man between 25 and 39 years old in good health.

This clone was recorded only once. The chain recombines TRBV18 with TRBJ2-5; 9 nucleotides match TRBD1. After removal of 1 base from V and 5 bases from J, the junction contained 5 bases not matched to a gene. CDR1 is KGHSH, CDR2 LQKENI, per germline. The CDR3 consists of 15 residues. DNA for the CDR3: TGTGCCAGCTCACCACGGACAGGGGAAAAGGAGACCCAGTACTTC. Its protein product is CASSPRTGEKETQYF.

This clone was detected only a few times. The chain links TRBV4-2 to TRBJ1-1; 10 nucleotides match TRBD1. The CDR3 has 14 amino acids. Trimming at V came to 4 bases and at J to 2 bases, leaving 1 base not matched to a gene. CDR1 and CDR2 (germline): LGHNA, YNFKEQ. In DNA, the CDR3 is TGTGCCAGCAGCCGGACAGGGGGAAACACTGAAGCTTTCTTT. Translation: CASSRTGGNTEAFF.

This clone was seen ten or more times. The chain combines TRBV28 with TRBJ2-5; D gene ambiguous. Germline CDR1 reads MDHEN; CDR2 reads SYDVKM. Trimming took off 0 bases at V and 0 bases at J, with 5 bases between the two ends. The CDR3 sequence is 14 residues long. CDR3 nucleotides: TGTGCCAGCAGTTTATGGGGGAACCAAGAGACCCAGTACTTC. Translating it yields CASSLWGNQETQYF.

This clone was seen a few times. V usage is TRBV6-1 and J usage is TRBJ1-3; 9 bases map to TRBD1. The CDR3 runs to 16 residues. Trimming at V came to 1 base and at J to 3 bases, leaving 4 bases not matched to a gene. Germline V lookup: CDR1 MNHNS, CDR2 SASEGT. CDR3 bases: TGTGCCAGCAGTGAAGTCCCGACAGGGGGTGGAAACACCATATATTTT. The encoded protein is CASSEVPTGGGNTIYF.

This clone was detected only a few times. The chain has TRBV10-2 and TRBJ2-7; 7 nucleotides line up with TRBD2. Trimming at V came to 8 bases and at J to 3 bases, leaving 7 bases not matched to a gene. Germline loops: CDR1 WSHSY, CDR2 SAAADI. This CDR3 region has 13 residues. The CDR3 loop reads CASGRGRDYEQYF. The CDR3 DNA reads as TGCGCCAGCGGGAGGGGAAGGGACTACGAGCAGTACTTC.

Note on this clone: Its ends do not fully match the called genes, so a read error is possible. As DNA, the CDR3 is TGTGCTAGCAGCTTAAAGTCGGCAGATACGCAGTATTTT. Translating it yields CASSLKSADTQYF. The V gene is TRBV7-7, the J gene TRBJ2-3; D ambiguous. Germline CDR1 and CDR2: SSHAT and FNYEAQ (reference sequence). The CDR3 is 13 amino acids.

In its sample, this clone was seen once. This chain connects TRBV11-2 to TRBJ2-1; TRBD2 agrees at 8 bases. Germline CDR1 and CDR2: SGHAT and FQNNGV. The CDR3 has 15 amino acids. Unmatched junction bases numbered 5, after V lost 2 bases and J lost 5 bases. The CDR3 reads CASSLSAGADNEQFF. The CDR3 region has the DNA TGTGCCAGCAGCTTATCAGCGGGAGCCGACAATGAGCAGTTCTTC.